One sample yielded the 8 T cell receptor beta chains listed below, sequenced in a study of cytomegalovirus exposure and HLA in healthy donors. 60 Vbeta and 13 Jbeta primers were used in PCR. Libraries were prepared by immunoSEQ multiplex PCR; TCRdb keeps only in-frame clonotypes and omits some of them. The repertoire holds over 110,000 clones, approximately 80% seen once, with around 6.6% in the top ten. The specimen sequenced was PBMCs. These receptors originate from a woman aged 40 to 50 in good health and CMV-seropositive.

The CDR3 protein is CASSLVTGQNEKLFF. As DNA, the CDR3 is TGCGCCAGCAGCTTGGTGACAGGCCAAAATGAAAAACTGTTTTTT. The J gene is TRBJ1-4, the V gene TRBV5-1; possible D gene TRBD1, 6 bases. Deletions cut 0 bases from V and 5 bases from J, with 11 bases between. Germline V gene lookup returns CDR1 SGHRS and CDR2 YFSETQ. CDR3 length: 15 amino acids.

V and J are TRBV11-2 and TRBJ2-6; D perhaps matches TRBD1 (6 bases). The germline CDR1 and CDR2 sequences are SGHAT and FQNNGV. V was clipped by 3 bases and J by 2 bases, with 8 bases between them. The CDR3 contains 15 residues. CDR3 DNA sequence: TGTGCCAGCAGCTTCTGGGGGCCTGGGGCCAACGTCCTGACTTTC. This gives the protein CASSFWGPGANVLTF.

This clone showed up just a few times. The V call is TRBV28, the J call TRBJ2-1, with D possibly matching TRBD1 (5 bases). Trimming took off 5 bases at V and 12 bases at J, with 17 bases between the two ends. There are 13 residues in the CDR3. Germline values: CDR1 MDHEN, CDR2 SYDVKM. The CDR3 is CASSPPTRQGQFF. The CDR3 DNA sequence: TGTGCCAGCAGTCCACCGACCCGTCAGGGGCAGTTCTTC.

The chain links TRBV27 to TRBJ2-7, with TRBD2 matching over 9 bases. This CDR3 comprises 16 residues. J lost 2 bases, V lost 0 bases, and 5 bases had no gene match. Germline loops: CDR1 MNHEY, CDR2 SMNVEV (reference sequence). CDR3 in DNA: TGTGCCAGCAGTTTATCCGTGACTAGCGGCACCTACGAGCAGTACTTC. This gives the protein CASSLSVTSGTYEQYF.

The chain joins TRBV10-3 to TRBJ2-3; 11 bases line up with TRBD2. Germline assignment: CDR1 ENHRY and CDR2 SYGVKD. The CDR3 runs to 15 residues. After removal of 4 bases from V and 3 bases from J, the junction contained 3 bases not matched to a gene. The CDR3 DNA reads as TGTGCCATCAGTGTAGCGGGAGGGCCGACAGATACGCAGTATTTT. Amino acid sequence: CAISVAGGPTDTQYF.

This clone has only a few counts. DNA of the CDR3: TGTGCCATCAGGCCGGTGGGGGGGTCCTACGAGCAGTACTTC. Protein sequence: CAIRPVGGSYEQYF. The chain has TRBV10-3 and TRBJ2-5; TRBD2 matches at 7 bases. Near its end, the DNA agrees better with TRBJ2-7, so the J call may be wrong. Germline CDR1 and CDR2: ENHRY and SYGVKD. CDR3 length: 14 residues.

The chain joins TRBV28 to TRBJ1-5; D gene uncertain. There are 14 residues in the CDR3. Between the trimmed V and J ends, which lost 6 bases and 5 bases, there was a span of 14 bases. Germline V gene lookup returns CDR1 MDHEN and CDR2 SYDVKM. The CDR3 loop reads CASSLPDTYQPQHF. In DNA, the CDR3 is TGTGCCAGCAGCCTACCTGACACTTATCAGCCCCAGCATTTT.

This clone was recorded once. In DNA, the CDR3 is TGTGCCAGCAGTGTTAGGGGTGAGGCTTTCTTT. Its protein is CASSVRGEAFF. This chain links TRBV27 with TRBJ1-1; weak D call: TRBD1 (5 bases). The ends were cut back, 5 bases at V and 11 bases at J, with 12 bases in the middle. Per germline, CDR1 MNHEY and CDR2 SMNVEV (reference sequence). The CDR3 runs 11 residues.